Below, 14 T cell receptor beta chains from the same sample are listed, as sequenced in a study of patients and donors after allogeneic stem cell transplantation. TCRdb passed the RT-PCR reads through MiXCR, listing each CDR3 protein once. The sample yields some 90,000 distinct CDR3 sequences, roughly 48% seen once. Sequencing was done on a sample of blood, either unsorted or a sorted T cell fraction (not recorded which). These receptors came from a human donor who was either an allogeneic HSCT recipient or a stem cell or donor lymphocyte infusion donor (not recorded which). It is not recorded whose cells these are; they may come from a transplant donor.

This clonotype was found a few times. This chain links TRBV28 with TRBJ1-5; 7 nucleotides align to TRBD1. The CDR3 spans 16 residues. The germline gives CDR1 MDHEN, CDR2 SYDVKM. The V segment lost 2 bases and the J segment 2 bases; nucleotides outside the gene matches: 6. The CDR3: CASSLRGQGGNQPQHF. The DNA for the CDR3 is TGTGCCAGCAGTTTACGTGGGCAGGGGGGCAATCAGCCCCAGCATTTT.

This clonotype turned up a few times. The gene calls are TRBV11-2 and TRBJ1-5; D remains unclear. The germline V and J ends were trimmed by 2 bases and 6 bases, with 20 bases remaining between them. CDR3 length: 17 residues. Germline V gene data show CDR1 as SGHAT and CDR2 as FQNNGV. The CDR3 here is CASSLTQASGVAQPQHF. In nucleotides, the CDR3 is TGTGCCAGCAGCTTAACCCAAGCCTCTGGGGTTGCTCAGCCCCAGCATTTT.

This clonotype was counted a few times. This rearrangement joins TRBV18 to TRBJ1-5; no definite D call. The germline gives CDR1 KGHSH, CDR2 LQKENI. The CDR3 spans 14 residues. V dropped 2 bases and J dropped 4 bases, with 9 bases sitting between them. This CDR3 reads CASSPGDRNQPQHF. The CDR3 DNA is TGTGCCAGCTCACCAGGGGATCGGAATCAGCCCCAGCATTTT. Supplemented by reference TRBV18 and TRBJ1-5, the full variable domain reads NAGVMQNPRHLVRRRGQEARLRCSPMKGHSHVYWYRQLPEEGLKFMVYLQKENIIDESGMPKERFSAEFPKEGPSILRIQQVVRGDSAAYFCASSPGDRNQPQHFGDGTRLSIL.

This clonotype came up once. V is TRBV11-2 and J is TRBJ1-4; 10 nucleotides match TRBD1. Germline V gene sequence: CDR1 SGHAT, CDR2 FQNNGV. The CDR3 runs 16 residues. V trimming: 7 bases; J trimming: 4 bases; junction bases outside the gene matches: 9. Here the CDR3 DNA reads TGTGCCAGCACCCGACAGGGGGCCCACTTTAATGAAAAACTGTTTTTT. This codes for CASTRQGAHFNEKLFF.

The V call is TRBV29-1, the J call TRBJ1-3, with a weak D call TRBD1 (6 bases). CDR3 length: 14 residues. V was shortened by 3 bases and J by 5 bases, with 14 bases between the two germline ends. Germline CDR1 SQVTM, CDR2 ANQGSEA. The CDR3 loop is CSVEARGSRNTIYF. CDR3 coding DNA: TGCAGCGTTGAGGCCAGGGGTAGCAGAAACACCATATATTTT. Using reference TRBV29-1 and TRBJ1-3 for the parts outside the CDR3, the full variable domain is SAVISQKPSRDICQRGTSLTIQCQVDSQVTMMFWYRQQPGQSLTLIATANQGSEATYESGFVIDKFPISRPNLTFSTLTVSNMSPEDSSIYLCSVEARGSRNTIYFGEGSWLTVV.

The CDR3 DNA reads TGCGCCAGCAGCCAAGATCGAGGTTCTAGGTTCACTGAAGCTTTCTTT. Encoded protein: CASSQDRGSRFTEAFF. The V call is TRBV4-1, the J call TRBJ1-1; D not resolved. This CDR3 is built from 16 residues. The V gene's germline CDR1 is MGHRA and CDR2 YSYEKL. Trimming took 0 bases from V and 4 from J, leaving 15 bases between them.

This clonotype was recorded once. The V gene is TRBV18, the J gene TRBJ1-2, with D perhaps TRBD1 (5 bases). CDR1 KGHSH and CDR2 LQKENI come from the germline V gene. V was shortened by 3 bases and J by 6 bases, with 17 bases between the two germline ends. This CDR3 comprises 15 residues. The CDR3 is CASSPWTKLDNGYTF. In nucleotides, the CDR3 is TGTGCCAGCTCACCTTGGACAAAGCTTGATAATGGCTACACCTTC.

The genes are TRBV5-5 and TRBJ1-2, with a weak D call TRBD1 (6 bases). V lost 4 bases to trimming and J lost 2 bases, with 9 bases between them. Germline V gives CDR1 SGHKS, CDR2 YYEKEE (reference sequence). This CDR3 contains 13 residues. The CDR3 DNA follows: TGTGCCAGCAGCGTTCAGGGGAACTATGGCTACACCTTC. Translated: CASSVQGNYGYTF.

This clonotype was observed a single time. The V gene is TRBV10-3, the J gene TRBJ2-7; D is perhaps TRBD1 (6 bases). The CDR3 totals 17 residues. Germline lookup yields CDR1 ENHRY and CDR2 SYGVKD. V shed 9 bases and J shed 0 bases, with 24 bases lying between them. The CDR3 here is CAIRDRSGVQSSYEQYF. The CDR3 region has the DNA TGTGCCATTAGAGATCGTTCAGGGGTCCAAAGCTCCTACGAGCAGTACTTC.

V is TRBV28 and J is TRBJ2-3, with 10 positions matching TRBD2. CDR3 length: 16 amino acids. Trimming at V came to 6 bases and at J to 2 bases, leaving 8 bases not matched to a gene. CDR1 and CDR2 from the germline V gene are MDHEN and SYDVKM. CDR3 bases: TGTGCCAGCAGCCCGCCGGGGACTAGCGCCACAGATACGCAGTATTTT. The encoded protein is CASSPPGTSATDTQYF. The variable domain in full, completed from reference TRBV28 and TRBJ2-3, reads DVKVTQSSRYLVKRTGEKVFLECVQDMDHENMFWYRQDPGLGLRLIYFSYDVKMKEKGDIPEGYSVSREKKERFSLILESASTNQTSMYLCASSPPGTSATDTQYFGPGTRLTVL.

This clonotype was observed once. J is TRBJ1-1 and V is TRBV10-2, with D possibly TRBD1 on 5 matching bases. The CDR3 totals 14 residues. Germline V gene sequence: CDR1 WSHSY, CDR2 SAAADI. The V and J ends lost 3 bases and 5 bases respectively, with 13 bases between them. The CDR3 reads CASSELGAGTEAFF. As DNA, the CDR3 is TGCGCCAGCAGTGAATTAGGGGCTGGGACTGAAGCTTTCTTT.

The chain joins TRBV12-3 or TRBV12-4 to TRBJ1-5, with 8 bases aligning to TRBD1. The V segment lost 7 bases and the J segment 3 bases; nucleotides outside the gene matches: 5. This CDR3 is 14 amino acids long. Written as DNA, the CDR3 is TGTGCCAGCACCGAGGACAGGGCCAATCAGCCCCAGCATTTT. It encodes CASTEDRANQPQHF.

A few counts support this clonotype. The genes are TRBV6-2 or TRBV6-3 and TRBJ1-2; D remains unclear. The CDR3 has 14 residues. Germline CDR1 is MNHEY and CDR2 is SVGEGT. V dropped 1 base and J dropped 5 bases, with 11 bases sitting between them. DNA of the CDR3: TGTGCCAGCAGTTACTACCGGAGTTTATATGGCTACACCTTC. Translation: CASSYYRSLYGYTF.

A single count supports this clonotype. The genes are TRBV12-3 or TRBV12-4 and TRBJ2-1, with 10 bases lining up with TRBD2. The CDR3 is 18 amino acids. V lost 5 bases, J lost 2 bases, and 12 bases stayed unmatched. The CDR3 reads CASSRWTSGRSTYNEQFF. The CDR3 coding sequence is TGTGCCAGCAGTAGGTGGACTAGCGGTCGTTCCACCTACAATGAGCAGTTCTTC.